Included here is one T cell receptor (beta chain) sequence, with context. The data were obtained in a study of blood T cell repertoires in COVID-19. TCRdb's copy holds only in-frame clones and misses some; the assay was immunoSEQ multiplex PCR. The sample includes some 300,000 clones, about 88% seen only once; the top ten take 2% to 2.5%. The CDR3 runs 14 residues. CDR1 and CDR2 from the germline V gene are SGHRS and YFSETQ. Trimming removed 4 bases at V and 1 base at J, with 9 bases between. The source material was PBMCs or T cells enriched from blood (not recorded which). The chain uses TRBV5-1 and TRBJ2-1, with D maybe TRBD2 (5 bases). The receptor comes from a woman aged 55-75 years in a cohort exposed to, infected with or recovered from COVID-19 (not recorded which). The CDR3 is CASSDGMSYNEQFF. CDR3 bases: TGCGCCAGCAGCGACGGGATGTCCTACAATGAGCAGTTCTTC.